One and the same sample provided the 22 T cell receptor beta chains below, sequenced in a study of T cell responses to AZD1222 COVID-19 vaccine. Clones were read by immunoSEQ multiplex PCR, and TCRdb kept only the in-frame ones, dropping some. The table records 100,000 to 150,000 clones, 85% of them present only once. Specimen: peripheral blood, collected 28 days after the second dose of the MenACWY control vaccine. These receptors were collected from an adult who received the MenACWY meningococcal vaccine as a control.

The chain uses TRBV15 and TRBJ2-3; 8 bases align to TRBD2. Unmatched junction bases numbered 7, after V lost 4 bases and J lost 4 bases. Germline V lookup: CDR1 LNHNV, CDR2 YYDKDF (reference sequence). The CDR3 spans 15 residues. This CDR3 reads CATSIPAGGADTQYF. DNA for the CDR3: TGTGCCACCAGCATCCCGGCGGGGGGCGCAGATACGCAGTATTTT. The whole variable domain, filled in from reference TRBV15 and TRBJ2-3, reads DAMVIQNPRYQVTQFGKPVTLSCSQTLNHNVMYWYQQKSSQAPKLLFHYYDKDFNNEADTPDNFQSRRPNTSFCFLDIRSPGLGDTAMYLCATSIPAGGADTQYFGPGTRLTVL.

V usage is TRBV27 and J usage is TRBJ2-7, with unresolved D. Trimming removed 1 base at V and 2 bases at J, with 9 bases between. The V gene's germline CDR1 is MNHEY and CDR2 SMNVEV (reference sequence). This CDR3 has 14 amino acids. The CDR3 is CASSLFSNTYEQYF. The DNA of the CDR3 is TGTGCCAGCAGTTTATTCAGTAACACCTACGAGCAGTACTTC.

The chain couples TRBV18 to TRBJ1-1; perhaps TRBD1 as D (5 bases). Germline V CDR1 and CDR2: KGHSH, LQKENI. The V and J ends lost 6 bases and 4 bases respectively, with 21 bases between them. The CDR3 length is 16 residues. The CDR3 spells CASSQSGFGAGTEAFF. The DNA of the CDR3 is TGTGCCAGCTCTCAATCAGGGTTTGGCGCGGGCACTGAAGCTTTCTTT.

The chain is built from TRBV3-1 (or the pseudogene TRBV3-2) and TRBJ2-1; D possibly corresponds to TRBD2 (5 bases). This CDR3 comprises 14 residues. CDR1 and CDR2 from the germline V gene are LGHDT and YNNKEL (reference sequence). Trimming took off 0 bases at V and 15 bases at J, with 18 bases between the two ends. The CDR3 is CASSQDRAVSSRFF. CDR3 nucleotide sequence: TGTGCCAGCAGCCAAGATCGAGCGGTGTCAAGTCGGTTCTTC.

This clone came up a few times. V is TRBV9 and J is TRBJ1-5; D remains ambiguous. Germline CDR1 and CDR2: SGDLS and YYNGEE. Trimming removed 0 bases at V and 0 bases at J, with 7 bases between. The CDR3 is 15 amino acids. The chain's CDR3 is CASSVDLRSNQPQHF. The CDR3, as DNA: TGTGCCAGCAGCGTAGACCTCCGTAGCAATCAGCCCCAGCATTTT.

J is TRBJ1-3 and V is TRBV6-5; perhaps TRBD1 as D (6 bases). Trimming pared 6 bases from V and 0 bases from J, leaving 12 bases between. This CDR3 has 15 residues. Germline CDR1 reads MNHEY; CDR2 reads SVGAGI. In nucleotides, the CDR3 is TGTGCCAGCAGAGACACAGGGTTCTCTGGAAACACCATATATTTT. It codes for CASRDTGFSGNTIYF.

The rearrangement joins TRBV7-9 to TRBJ1-2, with 8 bases identical to TRBD1. The CDR3 is made up of 18 amino acids. Per germline, CDR1 SEHNR and CDR2 FQNEAQ (reference sequence). V lost 0 bases, J lost 6 bases, and 15 bases stayed unmatched. CDR3 DNA sequence: TGTGCCAGCAGCTTAGCCATTGGCGGCGGGCAGGGGGCTGATGGCTACACCTTC. This gives the protein CASSLAIGGGQGADGYTF.

The rearrangement joins TRBV2 to TRBJ1-2; D unresolved. The CDR3 has 13 amino acids. Germline values: CDR1 SNHLY, CDR2 FYNNEI. The ends were cut back, 4 bases at V and 2 bases at J, with 8 bases in the middle. The CDR3 sequence is CASSVQGNYGYTF. CDR3 in DNA: TGTGCCAGCAGTGTTCAAGGGAACTATGGCTACACCTTC.

This sequence joins TRBV5-1 and TRBJ2-3; no clear D gene. Looked up from germline, CDR1 is SGHRS and CDR2 is YFSETQ. CDR3 length equals 16 residues. V was cut by 1 base and J by 3 bases, with 15 bases left in between. In DNA form, the CDR3 reads TGCGCCAGCAGCTTGTCCGCCTATGGGATGACAGATACGCAGTATTTT. The encoded protein is CASSLSAYGMTDTQYF.

The chain couples TRBV5-1 to TRBJ2-5; 8 bases are shared with TRBD1. V shed 3 bases, J shed 2 bases, and the junction held 3 bases outside the gene matches. This CDR3 contains 14 residues. CDR1 and CDR2 from the germline V gene are SGHRS and YFSETQ. CDR3 protein: CASSYGQGQETQYF. The DNA of the CDR3 is TGCGCCAGCAGCTACGGACAGGGTCAAGAGACCCAGTACTTC.

The chain carries TRBV7-8 and TRBJ1-1; no reliable D call. Germline CDR1 and CDR2: SGHVS and FQNEAQ. V lost 5 bases to trimming and J lost 5 bases, with 12 bases between them. The CDR3 is 13 amino acids. The CDR3 DNA follows: TGTGCCAGCAGCCCGAGATCTGGTACTGAAGCTTTCTTT. This encodes CASSPRSGTEAFF.

The chain joins TRBV13 to TRBJ2-7, with a tentative D call TRBD1 (5 bases). Looked up from germline, CDR1 is PRHDT and CDR2 is FYEKMQ (reference sequence). The CDR3 consists of 14 residues. The V and J ends lost 5 bases and 1 base respectively, with 12 bases between them. The CDR3 loop is CASSPNRISYEQYF. The DNA for the CDR3 is TGTGCCAGCAGCCCAAACAGGATTTCCTACGAGCAGTACTTC.

This clone is a singleton in its sample. DNA for the CDR3: TGTGCCAGCAGCTTAGCACAGGATGAAAAACTGTTTTTT. Translation gives CASSLAQDEKLFF. The chain uses TRBV13 and TRBJ1-4; D may be TRBD1 (5 bases). V was shortened by 1 base and J by 6 bases, with 6 bases between the two germline ends. The CDR3 totals 13 residues. Germline values: CDR1 PRHDT, CDR2 FYEKMQ (reference sequence).

This clone was detected only once. The rearrangement uses TRBV20-1 and TRBJ1-6, with no clear D. V lost 3 bases and J lost 8, with 11 bases in between. Germline CDR1 and CDR2: DFQATT and SNEGSKA (reference sequence). This CDR3 region has 13 residues. The CDR3 region is CSASGDGDSPLHF. Written as DNA, the CDR3 is TGCAGTGCTAGTGGGGATGGAGATTCACCCCTCCACTTT.

J is TRBJ2-3 and V is TRBV7-2; D uncertain. Germline V gives CDR1 SGHTA, CDR2 FQGNSA. The V and J ends lost 2 bases and 1 base respectively, with 7 bases between them. The CDR3 is 14 amino acids. The CDR3 DNA is TGTGCCAGCAGCTTATGGCCTCGCACAGATACGCAGTATTTT. Translating it yields CASSLWPRTDTQYF.

This clone was seen once. The chain employs TRBV5-4 and TRBJ2-3; the match to TRBD2 covers 15 bases. Germline values: CDR1 SGHNT, CDR2 YYREEE (reference sequence). CDR3 length equals 16 residues. V trimming: 6 bases; J trimming: 3 bases; junction bases outside the gene matches: 5. This CDR3 reads CASTGGLAGGTDTQYF. In nucleotides, the CDR3 is TGTGCCAGCACCGGAGGACTAGCGGGGGGGACAGATACGCAGTATTTT.

V and J are TRBV16 and TRBJ1-6; D gene unclear. The CDR3 consists of 13 residues. Germline CDR1 reads KGHSY; CDR2 reads FQNENV. V was shortened by 4 bases and J by 4 bases, with 5 bases between the two germline ends. This CDR3 is CASSLGYNSPLHF. In DNA, the CDR3 is TGTGCCAGCAGCCTTGGATATAATTCACCCCTCCACTTT.

This clone was recorded only once. The chain couples TRBV5-1 to TRBJ1-5, with D possibly TRBD1 on 6 matching bases. V lost 4 bases and J lost 2, with 13 bases in between. CDR1 and CDR2 (germline): SGHRS, YFSETQ. This CDR3 is built from 15 residues. The CDR3 sequence: CASSLGAGGNQPQHF. CDR3 nucleotides: TGCGCCAGCAGCCTGGGGGCAGGCGGCAATCAGCCCCAGCATTTT.

This chain connects TRBV5-1 to TRBJ1-2; D is uncertain. This CDR3 contains 13 residues. Trimming stripped 1 base from V and 4 bases from J, with 8 bases between. Germline V lookup: CDR1 SGHRS, CDR2 YFSETQ. CDR3: CASSLPPSYGYTF. The DNA of the CDR3 is TGCGCCAGCAGCTTGCCGCCAAGCTATGGCTACACCTTC.

V is TRBV6-5 and J is TRBJ2-7; 7 bases map to TRBD2. CDR3 length equals 15 residues. The ends lost 2 bases at V and 3 bases at J; junction bases unmatched: 7. Germline V lookup: CDR1 MNHEY, CDR2 SVGAGI. The CDR3 bases are TGTGCCAGCAGTTACGGGGCTGGGGGGGTCTACGAGCAGTACTTC. Its translation: CASSYGAGGVYEQYF.

This chain uses TRBV5-8 with TRBJ2-5, with 7 positions matching TRBD1. The trim removed 2 bases at V and 0 bases at J, leaving 7 bases unmatched. Germline values: CDR1 SGHTS, CDR2 YDEGEE. This CDR3 has 16 amino acids. The CDR3 DNA reads TGTGCCAGCAGCTTACCGACAGGGCGGGACCAAGAGACCCAGTACTTC. It encodes CASSLPTGRDQETQYF.

V usage is TRBV7-9 and J usage is TRBJ1-4; D might be TRBD1 (6 bases). The CDR3 length is 14 residues. V gave up 4 bases and J gave up 8 bases, with 14 bases separating them. In germline, CDR1 is SEHNR, CDR2 FQNEAQ (reference sequence). The CDR3 DNA is TGTGCCAGCAGCTCTACGAGGGGGGACGAAAAACTGTTTTTT. Amino acids: CASSSTRGDEKLFF. The full variable domain, completed using reference TRBV7-9 and TRBJ1-4, is DTGVSQNPRHKITKRGQNVTFRCDPISEHNRLYWYRQTLGQGPEFLTYFQNEAQLEKSRLLSDRFSAERPKGSFSTLEIQRTEQGDSAMYLCASSSTRGDEKLFFGSGTQLSVL.